Given below is one TCR beta chain in context. Its antigen is unknown. It has no much larger one-base neighbor in the sample; base qualities were not kept. The germline V and J ends show losses of 5 bases and 8 bases respectively, and no gene match explains 8 bases of the junction. CDR1 and CDR2, per the germline V gene, are SGHTA and FQGNSA. The CDR3 holds 13 amino acids from the cysteine to the phenylalanine. Only CDR3 DNA is held: 39 bases, read in frame from base 1. This entry comes from a study of T cells after yellow fever vaccination (dated by TCRdb to between 2017 and 2020). At the level of the whole study: The SMART-Seq v4 Ultra Low Input RNA kit was used to prepare libraries from fractions with low cell numbers. Blood was drawn at multiple timepoints before and after primary and secondary immunization, with bulk PBMC replicates and cell subsets isolated. Bulk TCR alpha and beta repertoires were sequenced longitudinally to track T-cell clones before and after primary and booster YFV17D yellow fever vaccination. Two healthy male donors, one aged 18 to 29 and one aged 30 to 40 years, were included in the cohort. On the study overall, not on this receptor specifically: Because abundant contaminating clonotypes from the bulk population could be contained in FACS-sorted repertoires, computational filtering was required. The secondary T-cell response was weaker than the primary response but faster, peaking on day 5 instead of day 15. Because only two donors were included in the study, the extent to which the findings can be generalized is limited. A small fraction of clonotypes showed up in both the CD4 and CD8 compartments, probably as a result of convergent recombination. Most clones expanded after primary vaccination (almost 97% of CD4 and 88% of CD8) were re-detected after the booster, suggesting that broad memory maintenance occurred.

Read against the paper, the sample's treatment or condition label means: live attenuated yellow fever vaccine strain. Two biological replicates of bulk PBMCs were collected at each blood-draw timepoint. PBMCs were isolated from peripheral blood using a standard Ficoll-Paque protocol. RNA was extracted with TriZol from bulk PBMCs, CD4 and CD8 fractions, and dextramer-positive and dextramer-negative fractions. The listed sequencing device is Illumina NovaSeq 6000. TCR cDNA was synthesized by 5'RACE template switching, which introduced a universal primer site and unique molecular identifiers. cDNA synthesis was primed from both the TCR alpha and TCR beta constant segments. Two PCR steps were used to amplify libraries, with sample barcodes and sequencing adapters being added in the second step. Sequencing of libraries was done on Illumina HiSeq 2500 (2x100 bp) or NovaSeq (2x150 bp). The published analysis was carried out like this. Demultiplexing of reads and collapsing into UMI consensus sequences were performed with MIGEC, and V(D)J alignment was carried out with MiXCR. Using edgeR on replicate PBMC samples, clonotypes were called vaccine-responding if FDR was below 0.01 and the log2 fold change was above 5 up to day 15. Bulk clonotypes were assigned CD4 or CD8 identity according to which sequenced CD4 or CD8 repertoire held them at higher abundance. TCRdb trimmed the raw reads at Q25, called clones with MiXCR and kept productive beta chains. Rows merge per CDR3 protein into single entries with the most common DNA and genes. These V and J calls derive from TCRdb rather than the authors' analysis. The sample table shows some 350,000 distinct CDR3 sequences, and approximately 4% are seen once. The top ten clonotypes cover 20% to 25% of the sample.

The TCR sequence derives from a man in his late teens or twenties who received the YFV17D yellow fever vaccine. The chain couples TRBV7-2 to TRBJ1-2; 7 of the junction bases match TRBD1. Sequenced material: PBMCs, taken 5 days after the yellow fever booster vaccination. The bases read TGTGCCAGCAGCCCCCGGCAGGGGGACGGCTACACCTTC. The translation is CASSPRQGDGYTF.